This TCR beta chain comes out of a study of cytomegalovirus exposure and HLA in healthy donors. Study context: Of some 400 genotyped donors, more than 70% clustered with self-reported Caucasian donors. Findings and caveats of the study: In a later analysis, HLA-associated beta chains showed higher expansion and lower generation probabilities than comparable chains. Data from an earlier analysis indicated that most TCR beta V segments were productive either about 87% or about 30% of the time.

13 Jbeta primers and 60 Vbeta primers were used for the PCR. Authors' methods: There were tens of millions of unique TCR beta chains by a later count, and 10 million to 12 million of them were shared. Clones were read by immunoSEQ multiplex PCR, and TCRdb kept only the in-frame ones, dropping some. V and J calls and clone size follow that table, whereas D and trimming were derived from the DNA. Of about 140,000 clones in the sample, 76% were seen once. Per germline, CDR1 SGHVS and CDR2 FQNEAQ. With V trimmed by 4 bases and J by 0 bases, 5 bases remained unmatched. This CDR3 has 18 residues. Of note for this clone: Its antigen is as yet unknown.

The TCR comes from a man aged 40-49 years in good health and CMV-seronegative. The genes are TRBV7-8 and TRBJ2-2; 13 nucleotides match TRBD2. The sequenced material came from PBMCs. The CDR3, as DNA: TGTGCCAGCAGCTCCAGACTAGCGGGGGGCGCGAACACCGGGGAGCTGTTTTTT. Translating gives CASSSRLAGGANTGELFF. Supplemented by reference TRBV7-8 and TRBJ2-2, the full variable domain reads GAGVSQSPRYKVAKRGQDVALRCDPISGHVSLFWYQQALGQGPEFLTYFQNEAQLDKSGLPSDRFFAERPEGSVSTLKIQRTQQEDSAVYLCASSSRLAGGANTGELFFGEGSRLTVL.